This T cell receptor beta chain was documented in a study of graft-versus-host responses after intestinal transplantation. Study observations and caveats: Some GvH clones were seen earlier in gut or blood, suggesting intestinal origin. Peak GvH clone levels in circulation were associated with early post-transplant HvG declines.

The repertoire was sequenced with immunoSEQ multiplex PCR; TCRdb's copy has only in-frame clones and lacks some. Seen here are more than 100,000 clones, around 96% observed once, and the top ten hold roughly 3%. Turning to this clone: Its matching antigen is unknown.

CDR1 is MDHEN and CDR2 is SYDVKM in the germline V gene. This CDR3 is built from 16 residues. Unmatched junction bases numbered 16, after V lost 8 bases and J lost 3 bases. The chain is built from TRBV28 and TRBJ2-7, with 7 nucleotides matching TRBD1. Sequenced here: unstimulated CD8+ T cells sorted from spleen or lymph node cells, sampled before intestinal transplant. The receptor was isolated from a human donor who received an intestinal transplant. The CDR3 sequence is CASHPPPGGKNYEQYF. The CDR3 bases are TGTGCCAGCCATCCCCCCCCAGGGGGTAAAAACTACGAGCAGTACTTC.